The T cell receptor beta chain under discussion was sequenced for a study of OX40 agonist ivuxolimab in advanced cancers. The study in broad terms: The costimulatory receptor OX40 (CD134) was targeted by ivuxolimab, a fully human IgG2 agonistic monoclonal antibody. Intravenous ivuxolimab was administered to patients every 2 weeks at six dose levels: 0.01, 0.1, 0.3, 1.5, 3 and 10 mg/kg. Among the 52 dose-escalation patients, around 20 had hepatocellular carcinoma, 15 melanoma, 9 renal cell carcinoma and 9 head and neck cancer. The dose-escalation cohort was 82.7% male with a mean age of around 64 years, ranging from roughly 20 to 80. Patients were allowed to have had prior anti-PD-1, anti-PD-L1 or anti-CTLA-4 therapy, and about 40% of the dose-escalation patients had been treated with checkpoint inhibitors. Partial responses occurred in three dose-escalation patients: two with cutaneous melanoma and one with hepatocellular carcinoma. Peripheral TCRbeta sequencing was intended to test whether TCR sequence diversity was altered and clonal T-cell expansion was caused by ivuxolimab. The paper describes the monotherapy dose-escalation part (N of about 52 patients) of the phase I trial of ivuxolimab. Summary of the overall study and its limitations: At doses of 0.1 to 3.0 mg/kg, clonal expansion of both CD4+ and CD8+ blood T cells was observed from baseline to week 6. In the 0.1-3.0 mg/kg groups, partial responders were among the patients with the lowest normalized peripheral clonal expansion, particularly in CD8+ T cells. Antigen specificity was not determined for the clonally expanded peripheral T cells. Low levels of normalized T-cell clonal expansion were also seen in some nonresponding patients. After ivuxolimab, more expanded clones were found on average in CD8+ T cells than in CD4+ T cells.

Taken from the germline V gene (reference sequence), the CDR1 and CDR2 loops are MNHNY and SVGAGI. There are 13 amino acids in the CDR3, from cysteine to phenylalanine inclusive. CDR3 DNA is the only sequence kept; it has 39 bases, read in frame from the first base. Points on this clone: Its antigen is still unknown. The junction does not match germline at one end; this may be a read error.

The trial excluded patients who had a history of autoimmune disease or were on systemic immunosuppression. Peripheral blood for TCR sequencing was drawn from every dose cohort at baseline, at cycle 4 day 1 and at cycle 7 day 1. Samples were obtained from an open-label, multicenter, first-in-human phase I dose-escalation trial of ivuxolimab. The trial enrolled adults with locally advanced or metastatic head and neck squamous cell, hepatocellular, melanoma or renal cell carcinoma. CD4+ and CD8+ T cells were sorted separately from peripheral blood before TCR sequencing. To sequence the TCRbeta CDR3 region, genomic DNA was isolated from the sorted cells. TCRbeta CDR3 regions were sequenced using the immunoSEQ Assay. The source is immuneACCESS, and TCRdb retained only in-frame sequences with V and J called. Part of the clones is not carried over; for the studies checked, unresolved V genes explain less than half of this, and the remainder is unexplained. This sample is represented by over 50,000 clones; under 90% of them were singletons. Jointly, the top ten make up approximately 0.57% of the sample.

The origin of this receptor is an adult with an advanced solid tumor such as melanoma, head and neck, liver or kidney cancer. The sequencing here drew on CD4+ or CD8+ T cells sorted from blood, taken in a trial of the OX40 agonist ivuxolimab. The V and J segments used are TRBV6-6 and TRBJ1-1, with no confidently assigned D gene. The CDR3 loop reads CASRLDGNTEVFF. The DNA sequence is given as TGTGCCAGCAGATTAGATGGGAACACTGAAGTTTTCTTT.